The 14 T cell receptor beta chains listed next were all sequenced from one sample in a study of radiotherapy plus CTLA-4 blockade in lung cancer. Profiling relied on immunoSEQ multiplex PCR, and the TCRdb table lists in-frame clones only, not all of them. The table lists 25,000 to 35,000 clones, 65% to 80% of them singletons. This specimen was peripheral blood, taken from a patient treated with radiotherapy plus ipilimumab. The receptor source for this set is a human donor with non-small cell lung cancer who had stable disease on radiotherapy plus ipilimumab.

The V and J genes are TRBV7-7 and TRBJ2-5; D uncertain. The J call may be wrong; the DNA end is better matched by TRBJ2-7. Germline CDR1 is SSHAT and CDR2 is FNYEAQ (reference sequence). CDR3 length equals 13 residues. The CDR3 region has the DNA TGTGCCAGCAGCTTATCCAGTACCTACGAGCAGTACTTC. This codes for CASSLSSTYEQYF.

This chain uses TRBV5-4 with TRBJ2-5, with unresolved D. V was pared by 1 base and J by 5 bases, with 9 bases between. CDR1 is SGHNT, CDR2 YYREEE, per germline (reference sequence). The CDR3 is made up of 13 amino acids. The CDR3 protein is CASSLMRAETQYF. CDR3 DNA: TGTGCCAGCAGCTTGATGCGAGCGGAGACCCAGTACTTC.

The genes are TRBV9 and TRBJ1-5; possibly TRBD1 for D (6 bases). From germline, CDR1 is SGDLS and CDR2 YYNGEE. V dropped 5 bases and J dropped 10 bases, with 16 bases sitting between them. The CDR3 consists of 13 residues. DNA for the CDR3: TGTGCCAGCAGTAACCTAGGGGGGAACCCCCAGCATTTT. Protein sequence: CASSNLGGNPQHF.

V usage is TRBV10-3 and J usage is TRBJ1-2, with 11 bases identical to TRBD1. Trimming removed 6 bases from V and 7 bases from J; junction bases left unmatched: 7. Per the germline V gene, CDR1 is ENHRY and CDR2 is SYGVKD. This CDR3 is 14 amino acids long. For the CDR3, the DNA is TGTGCCATCAGCCGCGGACAGGGGGCGAGTGGCTACACCTTC. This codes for CAISRGQGASGYTF.

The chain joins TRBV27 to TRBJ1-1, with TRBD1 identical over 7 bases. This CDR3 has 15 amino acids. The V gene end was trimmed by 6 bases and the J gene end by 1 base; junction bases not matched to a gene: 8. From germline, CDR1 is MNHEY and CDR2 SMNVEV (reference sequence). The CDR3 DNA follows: TGTGCCAGCAGCCTACGGGACAGAAAGAACACTGAAGCTTTCTTT. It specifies CASSLRDRKNTEAFF.

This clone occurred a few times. The CDR3 loop is CASSPRGNTEAFF. The CDR3 DNA reads TGTGCCAGCAGTCCCAGGGGCAACACTGAAGCTTTCTTT. V and J are TRBV7-2 and TRBJ1-1, with TRBD1 as a possible D gene (6 bases). Trimming took off 6 bases at V and 2 bases at J, with 10 bases between the two ends. From germline, CDR1 is SGHTA and CDR2 FQGNSA. The CDR3 spans 13 residues.

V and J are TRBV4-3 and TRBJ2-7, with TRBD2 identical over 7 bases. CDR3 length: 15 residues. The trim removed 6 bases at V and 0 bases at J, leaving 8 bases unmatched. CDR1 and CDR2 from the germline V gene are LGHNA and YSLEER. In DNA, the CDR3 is TGCGCCAGCAGTCTGATAAGCGGGGCCTCCTACGAGCAGTACTTC. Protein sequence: CASSLISGASYEQYF.

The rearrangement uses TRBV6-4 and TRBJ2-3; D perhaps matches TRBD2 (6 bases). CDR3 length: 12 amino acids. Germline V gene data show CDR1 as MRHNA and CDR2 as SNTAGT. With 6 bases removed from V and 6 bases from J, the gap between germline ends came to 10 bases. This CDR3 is CASSGGQDTQYF. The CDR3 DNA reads TGTGCCAGCAGCGGAGGGCAGGATACGCAGTATTTT.

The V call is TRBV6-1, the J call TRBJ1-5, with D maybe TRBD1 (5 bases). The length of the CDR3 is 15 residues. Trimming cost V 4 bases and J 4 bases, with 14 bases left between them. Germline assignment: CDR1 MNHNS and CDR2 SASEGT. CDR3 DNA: TGTGCCAGCAGTGTCGCGCCGGGGGGTAATCAGCCCCAGCATTTT. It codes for CASSVAPGGNQPQHF.

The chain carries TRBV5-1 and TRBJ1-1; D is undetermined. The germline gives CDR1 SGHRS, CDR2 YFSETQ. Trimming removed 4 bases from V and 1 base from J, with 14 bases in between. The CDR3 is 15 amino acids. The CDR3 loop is CASSLPGVRNTEAFF. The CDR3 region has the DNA TGCGCCAGCAGCCTCCCTGGGGTACGGAACACTGAAGCTTTCTTT. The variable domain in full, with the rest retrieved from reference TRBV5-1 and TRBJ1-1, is KAGVTQTPRYLIKTRGQQVTLSCSPISGHRSVSWYQQTPGQGLQFLFEYFSETQRNKGNFPGRFSGRQFSNSRSEMNVSTLELGDSALYLCASSLPGVRNTEAFFGQGTRLTVV.

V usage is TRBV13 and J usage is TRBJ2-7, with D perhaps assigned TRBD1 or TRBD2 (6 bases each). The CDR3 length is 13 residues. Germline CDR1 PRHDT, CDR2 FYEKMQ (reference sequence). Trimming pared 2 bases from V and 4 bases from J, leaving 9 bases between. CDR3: CASSLRRGYEQYF. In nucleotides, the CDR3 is TGTGCCAGCAGCTTAAGGAGGGGGTACGAGCAGTACTTC.

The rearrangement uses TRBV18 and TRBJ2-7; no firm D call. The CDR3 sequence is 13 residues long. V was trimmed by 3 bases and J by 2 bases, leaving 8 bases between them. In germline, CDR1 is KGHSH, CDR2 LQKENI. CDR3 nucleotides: TGTGCCAGCTCACCTAAGCAGGCCTACGAGCAGTACGTC. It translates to CASSPKQAYEQYV.

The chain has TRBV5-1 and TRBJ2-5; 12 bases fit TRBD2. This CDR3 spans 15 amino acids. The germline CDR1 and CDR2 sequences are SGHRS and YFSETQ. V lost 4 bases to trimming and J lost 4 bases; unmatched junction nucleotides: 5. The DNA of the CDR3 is TGCGCCAGCAGCCCCGCGACTAGCGGGGGAGAGACCCAGTACTTC. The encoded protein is CASSPATSGGETQYF.

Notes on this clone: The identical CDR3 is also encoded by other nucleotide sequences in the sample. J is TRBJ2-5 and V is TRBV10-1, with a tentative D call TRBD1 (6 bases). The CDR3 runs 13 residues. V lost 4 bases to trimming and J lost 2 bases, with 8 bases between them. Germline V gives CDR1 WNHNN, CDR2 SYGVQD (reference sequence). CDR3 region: CASSGTAQETQYF. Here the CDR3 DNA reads TGCGCCAGCAGTGGGACAGCTCAAGAGACCCAGTACTTC.